This T cell receptor (beta chain) was recorded in a study of CD8+CD57+ T cells in acquired aplastic anemia. Study-level background: Recorded DNA amounts for sorted CD4+ and CD8+ cells had an average of 3.2 ug. Study-wide results and limits: Patients and controls were found to share over 25 CD8+ CDR3 sequences.

Genomic DNA constituted the template upon which TCR beta VDJ and CDR3 profiling was performed. In TCRdb, the reads were re-called with MiXCR into one record per CDR3 protein. The sample lists 250,000 to 300,000 distinct CDR3 sequences, 55% to 60% seen once, with around 7.6% in the top ten. This clonotype was seen only once. Its antigen is undetermined. CDR1 and CDR2 from the germline V gene are LNHDA and SQIVND (reference sequence). Trimming shortened V by 5 bases and J by 4 bases, and 23 bases separated the two germline ends. This CDR3 has 17 residues. This sequence was found in a human donor with severe aplastic anemia or a healthy control (not recorded which). The sequencing input was sorted CD4+, CD8+, or CD8+CD57+ T cells (not recorded which) from PBMCs. The V gene is TRBV19, the J gene TRBJ1-1, with D unresolved. The CDR3 DNA is TGTGCCAGTAGTCCGGTGCGCCTGAAGCCTATGAGCACTGAAGCTTTCTTT. It is translated as CASSPVRLKPMSTEAFF.